This TCR beta chain emerged from a study of T cell responses to AZD1222 COVID-19 vaccine. Study-wide results and limits: Vaccination with two AZD1222 doses was followed by a rise in Spike-specific TCR breadth and depth. The donor cohort was predominantly white British with a female majority, and clonal diversity may have been underestimated.

Of note for this clone: What it binds is unknown.

Sequencing used immunoSEQ multiplex PCR; TCRdb keeps in-frame clones, though not all of them. Of over 65,000 clones in the sample, about 87% were seen once. Sample: peripheral blood, taken on day 0 of AZD1222 vaccination. This receptor was taken from an adult in good health.

Written as DNA, the CDR3 is TGTGCCAGCAGCCAAGAGAGGGAGACCCAGTACTTC. The encoded protein is CASSQERETQYF. This chain links TRBV14 with TRBJ2-5; no definite D call. Germline CDR1 SGHDN, CDR2 FVKESK. The CDR3 sequence is 12 residues long. V was shortened by 0 bases and J by 5 bases, with 4 bases between the two germline ends. The complete variable domain, with remaining parts taken from reference TRBV14 and TRBJ2-5, reads EAGVTQFPSHSVIEKGQTVTLRCDPISGHDNLYWYRRVMGKEIKFLLHFVKESKQDESGMPNNRFLAERTGGTYSTLKVQPAELEDSGVYFCASSQERETQYFGPGTRLLVL.